This section outlines one TCR beta chain sequence together with its context. Germline trimming cut 5 bases from V and 5 bases from J; bases unmatched to any gene: 10. The CDR3 is 15 residues long. CDR1 and CDR2 from the germline V gene are KGHDR and SFDVKD. This sample was taken from a study of blood T cell repertoires in COVID-19. Study-wide context: Material from acute and convalescent COVID-19 was sourced from the United States, Italy and Spain.

Sequencing was performed with immunoSEQ multiplex PCR; in TCRdb, only in-frame clones are kept and a portion is missing. Here the sample spans around 200,000 clones, 78% being singletons. The TCR was taken from an elderly woman with active or convalescent COVID-19. The sequenced material came from peripheral blood. The chain recombines TRBV24-1 with TRBJ1-2; 7 bases line up with TRBD1. CDR3 sequence (DNA): TGTGCCACCAGTGCCCCGACAGGGCAGACATATGGCTACACCTTC. The encoded protein is CATSAPTGQTYGYTF.